These 16 T cell receptor beta chains were sequenced from one sample in a study of blood T cell repertoires in COVID-19. The protocol was immunoSEQ multiplex PCR, while the TCRdb copy is restricted to in-frame clones and leaves out a portion. This table has about 93,000 clones, roughly 90% appearing once. Sequencing was carried out using peripheral blood. These TCRs come from a human donor with active COVID-19. The donor label of this sample is uncertain.

The rearrangement uses TRBV14 and TRBJ2-3, with TRBD2 matching over 8 bases. The J segment lost 3 bases and the V segment lost 6 bases, leaving 8 bases of the junction unmatched. The CDR3 spans 15 residues. The germline CDR1 and CDR2 sequences are SGHDN and FVKESK. In nucleotides, the CDR3 is TGTGCCAGCAGACAAAGCGGGAGCCAAACAGATACGCAGTATTTT. Translating gives CASRQSGSQTDTQYF.

This chain links TRBV10-1 with TRBJ2-3, with TRBD1 matching over 9 bases. J gave up 4 bases and V 5 bases, and 7 bases lay outside the gene matches. From germline, CDR1 is WNHNN and CDR2 SYGVQD (reference sequence). CDR3 size: 15 residues. The CDR3 DNA reads as TGCGCCAGCAGTCACCGGGACAGGGAGGCAGATACGCAGTATTTT. Amino acids: CASSHRDREADTQYF.

This rearrangement joins TRBV2 to TRBJ1-1; no firm D call. CDR1 and CDR2 from the germline V gene are SNHLY and FYNNEI. Trimming pared 0 bases from V and 1 base from J, leaving 9 bases between. This CDR3 has 15 residues. The CDR3 sequence is CASSEALWQNTEAFF. DNA of the CDR3: TGTGCCAGCAGTGAAGCGCTCTGGCAGAACACTGAAGCTTTCTTT. Looking up the rest from reference TRBV2 and TRBJ1-1 gives the full variable domain: EPEVTQTPSHQVTQMGQEVILRCVPISNHLYFYWYRQILGQKVEFLVSFYNNEISEKSEIFDDQFSVERPDGSNFTLKIRSTKLEDSAMYFCASSEALWQNTEAFFGQGTRLTVV.

V usage is TRBV6-6 and J usage is TRBJ1-1; unclear D gene. The CDR3 sequence is 13 residues long. Trimming took 8 bases from V and 5 from J, leaving 15 bases between them. CDR1 and CDR2 from the germline V gene are MNHNY and SVGAGI (reference sequence). In nucleotides, the CDR3 is TGTGCCAGCTTCCCTCCGGAGAGTACTGAAGCTTTCTTT. This sequence encodes CASFPPESTEAFF.

J is TRBJ2-7 and V is TRBV6-5; perhaps TRBD2 as D (7 bases). Germline loops: CDR1 MNHEY, CDR2 SVGAGI. The V end lost 6 bases, the J end lost 7 bases, and 16 bases lay between the germline ends. This CDR3 spans 13 amino acids. In DNA form, the CDR3 reads TGTGCCAGCAGAATCAAAGGGGGGGCGGAGCAGTACTTC. Its translation: CASRIKGGAEQYF.

The V and J genes are TRBV7-9 and TRBJ2-1; 7 bases match TRBD1. Germline V gene lookup returns CDR1 SEHNR and CDR2 FQNEAQ (reference sequence). CDR3 length: 18 amino acids. The trim removed 1 base at V and 5 bases at J, leaving 14 bases unmatched. The CDR3 sequence is CASSLGIHRDSRNNEQFF. DNA of the CDR3: TGTGCCAGCAGCTTAGGCATACACCGGGACAGTCGCAACAATGAGCAGTTCTTC.

The gene calls are TRBV29-1 and TRBJ1-1, with TRBD1 as a possible D gene (6 bases). The ends were cut back, 5 bases at V and 2 bases at J, with 18 bases in the middle. There are 15 residues in the CDR3. CDR1 and CDR2 from the germline V gene are SQVTM and ANQGSEA. CDR3 region: CSVTRDITSNTEAFF. The DNA for the CDR3 is TGCAGCGTTACAAGGGACATAACTTCAAACACTGAAGCTTTCTTT.

DNA for the CDR3: TGTGCCAGCTCACCCAACAGGGGCGAATTGGCCACTGAAGCTTTCTTT. Translated, it gives CASSPNRGELATEAFF. The genes are TRBV18 and TRBJ1-1, with TRBD1 matching 7 bases. The CDR3 contains 16 residues. Per germline, CDR1 KGHSH and CDR2 LQKENI. Trimming cost V 3 bases and J 4 bases; bases outside gene matches: 11.

V and J are TRBV5-1 and TRBJ1-1, with 9 bases that match TRBD1. V trimming: 4 bases; J trimming: 6 bases; junction bases outside the gene matches: 7. The CDR3 has 14 amino acids. The germline gives CDR1 SGHRS, CDR2 YFSETQ. The CDR3 reads CASSRGQGSPEAFF. The CDR3 DNA reads TGCGCCAGCAGCCGGGGACAGGGAAGCCCTGAAGCTTTCTTT.

This chain links TRBV4-1 with TRBJ1-2; TRBD1 might be the D (6 bases). The length of the CDR3 is 14 residues. V lost 3 bases, J lost 5 bases, and 13 bases lay in between. From germline, CDR1 is MGHRA and CDR2 YSYEKL. CDR3 coding DNA: TGCGCCAGCAGCCATAGGGACATTACTTATGGCTACACCTTC. Translating gives CASSHRDITYGYTF.

The rearrangement uses TRBV9 and TRBJ2-1, with 10 nucleotides matching TRBD2. Germline V lookup: CDR1 SGDLS, CDR2 YYNGEE. The CDR3 runs 17 residues. With 4 bases clipped from V and 2 bases from J, the junction kept 9 bases outside the gene matches. The CDR3 region has the DNA TGTGCCAGCAGCCCCCAACTAGCGGGGAGGGCCTACAATGAGCAGTTCTTC. Translating gives CASSPQLAGRAYNEQFF.

V and J are TRBV7-6 and TRBJ2-1; the match to TRBD1 covers 10 bases. Looked up from germline, CDR1 is SGHVS and CDR2 is FNYEAQ. V dropped 5 bases and J dropped 6; count of bases not matched to a gene: 7. This CDR3 is 15 amino acids long. CDR3 sequence reads: CASSRPGQGPNEQFF. The CDR3, as DNA: TGTGCCAGCAGCCGGCCGGGACAGGGGCCCAATGAGCAGTTCTTC.

To note about this clone: Since no conserved phenylalanine or tryptophan closes the CDR3, a read error is the likely cause. The J gene is TRBJ2-3, the V gene TRBV7-8; 8 nucleotides line up with TRBD2. The junction had 11 bases not matched to a gene; V was cut back by 6 bases and J by 0 bases. The CDR3 is 17 amino acids. The germline V gene encodes CDR1 SGHVS and CDR2 FQNEAQ. This CDR3 is CASRKLGSGGSTDTQYL. Written as DNA, the CDR3 is TGTGCCAGCAGGAAGTTGGGAAGCGGGGGAAGCACAGATACGCAGTATCTT.

V usage is TRBV2 and J usage is TRBJ1-6; 7 bases line up with TRBD1. CDR3 length equals 15 residues. Germline V gene sequence: CDR1 SNHLY, CDR2 FYNNEI. J was trimmed by 10 bases and V by 0 bases; bases with no gene match: 6. This CDR3 reads CASSEAIGGGSPLHF. CDR3 nucleotide sequence: TGTGCCAGCAGTGAAGCCATTGGAGGGGGCTCACCCCTCCACTTT.

The chain has TRBV6-1 and TRBJ1-5; no definite D call. Germline V lookup: CDR1 MNHNS, CDR2 SASEGT. The CDR3 length is 13 residues. V lost 3 bases, J lost 4 bases, and 7 bases lay in between. The CDR3 bases are TGTGCCAGCAGTGACGAGCTTAATCAGCCCCAGCATTTT. Protein product: CASSDELNQPQHF.

V usage is TRBV6-6 and J usage is TRBJ2-7, with 8 bases identical to TRBD1. This CDR3 region has 12 residues. The germline gives CDR1 MNHNY, CDR2 SVGAGI (reference sequence). V was clipped by 5 bases and J by 6 bases; unmatched bases: 3. The CDR3 is CASSQQGVEQYF. As DNA, the CDR3 is TGTGCCAGCAGTCAACAGGGGGTCGAGCAGTACTTC.